This entry describes one T cell receptor (beta chain). Its antigen is not known. Assay: immunoSEQ multiplex PCR; the TCRdb copy retains only in-frame clones and omits some. The sample carries around 40,000 clones, roughly 92% recorded once. This sample is drawn from a study of tissue T cells after allogeneic stem cell transplantation. Study-wide results and limits: This small cohort was clinically heterogeneous, and sampling depth was a limitation. Motif-based clustering found tissue-specific repertoire signatures shared across patients, though few clones were shared. Which tissue TCRs were alloreactive or antigen-specific was not determined. Some clones might be persisting host cells.

Germline V CDR1 and CDR2: SGHRS, YFSETQ. The CDR3 consists of 15 residues. V lost 0 bases to trimming and J lost 1 base, with 7 bases between them. The genes are TRBV5-1 and TRBJ2-2; D not certain. The sample in question was blood, obtained before transplantation. The clonotype was recovered from a woman aged 35-75 years who later had graft-versus-host disease after an allogeneic stem cell transplant. CDR3 protein: CASSLVSGNTGELFF. The CDR3 region has the DNA TGCGCCAGCAGCTTGGTCTCAGGGAACACCGGGGAGCTGTTTTTT.